This TCR beta chain was identified in a study of blood T cell repertoires in COVID-19. Across the study: Samples came from the United States, Italy and Spain, spanning acute and convalescent COVID-19.

This CDR3 contains 14 residues. Germline CDR1 is SGHRS and CDR2 is YFSETQ. The V end lost 4 bases, the J end lost 6 bases, and 16 bases lay between the germline ends. Clones were read by immunoSEQ multiplex PCR, and TCRdb kept only the in-frame ones, dropping some. This table has some 130,000 clones, roughly 79% appearing once. The rearrangement uses TRBV5-1 and TRBJ2-5; D might be TRBD2 (6 bases). This TCR derives from a woman aged 55-69 years with active or convalescent COVID-19. The specimen was peripheral blood. The CDR3 reads CASSDTWGGQTQYF. CDR3 DNA sequence: TGCGCCAGCAGCGATACGTGGGGAGGACAGACCCAGTACTTC. The variable domain in full, completed from reference TRBV5-1 and TRBJ2-5, reads KAGVTQTPRYLIKTRGQQVTLSCSPISGHRSVSWYQQTPGQGLQFLFEYFSETQRNKGNFPGRFSGRQFSNSRSEMNVSTLELGDSALYLCASSDTWGGQTQYFGPGTRLLVL.